A selection of T cell receptor beta chains follows, all from one sample in a study of T cells after yellow fever vaccination. TCRdb reprocessed the 5' RACE reads via MiXCR and lists one record per CDR3 protein. The sample includes just under 600,000 distinct CDR3 sequences, approximately 13% seen only once; the top ten take over 13%. Sample: PBMCs, taken on the day of the yellow fever booster vaccination. Every receptor here comes from a man aged 30 to 39 who received the YFV17D yellow fever vaccine. Both conserved end residues are part of each CDR3. The D gene is left open where the match is weak. Where a row states a size, it is once, few, many or the class of an expanded clone; other rows omit it.

TRBV6-1	.	TRBJ2-7	TRBD2	TGTGCCAGCACCCAAGGGACTAGCGGGAGTAAATACGAGCAGTACTTC	CASTQGTSGSKYEQYF
TRBV20-1	.	TRBJ1-2	.	TGCAGTGCGGAAAAAGTTAACTATGGCTACACCTTC	CSAEKVNYGYTF
TRBV3-1	few	TRBJ1-1	.	TGTGCCAGCAGCCAAGTAGGCGGTGAAGCTTTCTTT	CASSQVGGEAFF
TRBV5-1	many	TRBJ2-1	TRBD2	TGCGCCAGCAGCGTACATAGCGGGCCTCCCTACAATGAGCAGTTCTTC	CASSVHSGPPYNEQFF
TRBV20-1	.	TRBJ1-1	.	TGCAGTGCTAGGCTCAGGGGTCTGAACACTGAAGCTTTCTTT	CSARLRGLNTEAFF
TRBV28	once	TRBJ2-2	.	TGTGCCAGCAGTGTTTGGCCATCTCTTCCCCCCGGGGAGCTGTTTTTT	CASSVWPSLPPGELFF
TRBV9	.	TRBJ2-3	.	TGTGCCAGCAGCGTATACGGGAGTCGCGGAGATACGCAGTATTTT	CASSVYGSRGDTQYF
TRBV18	.	TRBJ1-5	TRBD1	TGTGCCAGCTCACCATCTAGGACAGGGGATCAGCCCCAGCATTTT	CASSPSRTGDQPQHF
TRBV20-1	.	TRBJ2-7	TRBD1	TGCTGTGCTAGAGATCCTAAGACAGGGGTGTCCTACGAGCAGTACTTC	CCARDPKTGVSYEQYF
TRBV5-1	few	TRBJ2-5	.	TGCGCCAGCAGTTATACAGGGTTAGAGACCCAGTACTTC	CASSYTGLETQYF
TRBV7-9	.	TRBJ2-5	.	TGTGCCAGCAGCTTCAGTCGGGGGGCGCAAGAGACCCAGTACTTC	CASSFSRGAQETQYF
TRBV29-1	few	TRBJ2-2	TRBD2	TGCAGCGCCTTAACTAGCGGGACCGGGGAGCTGTTTTTT	CSALTSGTGELFF
TRBV28	few	TRBJ2-2	TRBD1	TGTGCCAGCAGTGTAACAGGGGCCTCTGGGGAGCTGTTTTTT	CASSVTGASGELFF
TRBV7-8	.	TRBJ2-7	.	TGTGCCAGCAGGCCCTTTAGCTCCTACGAGCAGTACTTC	CASRPFSSYEQYF
TRBV6-2/TRBV6-3	few	TRBJ2-3	TRBD2	TGTGCCAGCAGTCGGGGGACTAGCGGGAGACCGAGCACAGATACGCAGTATTTT	CASSRGTSGRPSTDTQYF
TRBV18	few	TRBJ2-1	.	TGTGCCAGCTCACCGCTGGTCAGCCGGGACTACAATGAGCAGTTCTTC	CASSPLVSRDYNEQFF
TRBV20-1	.	TRBJ2-3	TRBD2	TGCAGTGCTAGAGATCGATTCCTAGCGGGAGGGCCAGATACGCAGTATTTT	CSARDRFLAGGPDTQYF
TRBV3-1	few	TRBJ2-1	.	TGTGCCAGCAGCCAGTTTGGGAGGGGGCGACGAGAGCAGTTCTTC	CASSQFGRGRREQFF
TRBV7-2	.	TRBJ1-2	TRBD1	TGTGCCAGCAGATCTTCCCACCGACAGGGGCGCGGAGGCTACACCTTC	CASRSSHRQGRGGYTF
TRBV20-1	.	TRBJ2-3	.	TGCAGTGCTCCCCCCCCGACGAACTGGGATACGCAGTATTTT	CSAPPPTNWDTQYF
TRBV5-4	few	TRBJ1-2	TRBD1	TGTGCCAGCAGCTTTGACAGGGCGGCTAACTATGGCTACACCTTC	CASSFDRAANYGYTF
TRBV30	.	TRBJ2-4	TRBD2	TGTGCCTGGGAAATAGCGGGAGTAGGTAGAAACATTCAGTACTTC	CAWEIAGVGRNIQYF
TRBV14	few	TRBJ2-6	TRBD1	TGTGCCAGCAGCCAAGATCGTGGAGACAGGGGCTCCGCCGGAGCGTCTGGGGCCAACGTCCTGACTTTC	CASSQDRGDRGSAGASGANVLTF
TRBV19	few	TRBJ2-7	.	TGTGCCAGTAGTATCGGAGCCAACTACGAGCAGTACTTC	CASSIGANYEQYF